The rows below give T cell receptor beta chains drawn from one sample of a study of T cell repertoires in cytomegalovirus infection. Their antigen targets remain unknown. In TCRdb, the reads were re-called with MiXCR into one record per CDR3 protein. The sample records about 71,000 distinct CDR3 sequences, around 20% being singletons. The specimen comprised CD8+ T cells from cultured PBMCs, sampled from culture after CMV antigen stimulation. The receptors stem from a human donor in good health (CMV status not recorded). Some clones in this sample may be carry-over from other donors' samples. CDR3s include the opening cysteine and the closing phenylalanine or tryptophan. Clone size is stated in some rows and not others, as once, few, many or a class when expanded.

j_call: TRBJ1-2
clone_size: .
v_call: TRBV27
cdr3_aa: CASSFGTGYDYGYTF

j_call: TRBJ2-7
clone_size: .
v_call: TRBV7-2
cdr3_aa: CASSLSGGGPEQYF

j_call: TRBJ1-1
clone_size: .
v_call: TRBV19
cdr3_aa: CASSSRRGGYTEAFF

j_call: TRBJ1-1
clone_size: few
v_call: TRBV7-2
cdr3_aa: CASRLGSGLSTEAFF

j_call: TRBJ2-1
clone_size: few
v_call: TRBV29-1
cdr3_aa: CSVLGDLSGEQFF

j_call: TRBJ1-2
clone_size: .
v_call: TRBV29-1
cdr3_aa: CSVEGKGKGGYTF

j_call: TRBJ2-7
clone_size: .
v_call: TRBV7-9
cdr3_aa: CASSLTSGVMEQYF

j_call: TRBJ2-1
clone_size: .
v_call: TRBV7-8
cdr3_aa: CASSPPGTGHEQFF

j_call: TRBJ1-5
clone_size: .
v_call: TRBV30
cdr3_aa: CAWSGGTISNQPQHF

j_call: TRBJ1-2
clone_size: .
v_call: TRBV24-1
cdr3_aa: CATSGRSYPYGYTF

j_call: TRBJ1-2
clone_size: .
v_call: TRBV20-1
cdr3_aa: CSARAGFNYGYTF

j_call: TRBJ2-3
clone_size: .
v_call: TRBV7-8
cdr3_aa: CASILGTSVDTQYF

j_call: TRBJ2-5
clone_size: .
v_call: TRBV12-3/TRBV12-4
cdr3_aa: CASSFGDTLSNNQETQYF

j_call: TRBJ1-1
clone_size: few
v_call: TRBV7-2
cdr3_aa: CASSPSGSEAFF

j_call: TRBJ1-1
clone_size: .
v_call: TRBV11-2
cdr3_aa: CASSPWRIEVNTEAFF

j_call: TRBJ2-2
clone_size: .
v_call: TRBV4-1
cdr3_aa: CASSSRGGYTGELFF

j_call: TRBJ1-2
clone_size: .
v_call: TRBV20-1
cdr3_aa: CSARTRSGILSLDGYTF

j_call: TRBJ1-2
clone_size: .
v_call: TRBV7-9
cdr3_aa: CASRGTNYGYTF

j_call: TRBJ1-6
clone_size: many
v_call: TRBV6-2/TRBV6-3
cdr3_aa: CASSQSILGTDHHSLHF

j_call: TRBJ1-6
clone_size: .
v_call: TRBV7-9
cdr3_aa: CASSRHRGQAGNSPLHF

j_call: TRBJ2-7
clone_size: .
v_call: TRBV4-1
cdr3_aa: CASSQEFLGEKYEQYF

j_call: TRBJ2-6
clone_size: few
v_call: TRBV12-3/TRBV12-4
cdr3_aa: CASKEGSNVLTF

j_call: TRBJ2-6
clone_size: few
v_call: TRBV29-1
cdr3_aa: CSARVGDGANVLTF

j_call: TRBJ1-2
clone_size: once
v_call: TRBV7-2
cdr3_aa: CASSLKRAEKWPREGYTF

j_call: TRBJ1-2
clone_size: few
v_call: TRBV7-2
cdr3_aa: CASRGGGNQGYTF

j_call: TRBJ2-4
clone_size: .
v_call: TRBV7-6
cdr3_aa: CASSPTSGKNIQYF

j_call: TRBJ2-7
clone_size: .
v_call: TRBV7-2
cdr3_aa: CASSDGLVWVYEQYF

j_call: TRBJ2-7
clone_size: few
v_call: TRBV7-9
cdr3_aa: CASSPTGTQKTYEQYF

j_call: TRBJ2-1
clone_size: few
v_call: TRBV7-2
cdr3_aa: CASSQTGTGYNEQFF

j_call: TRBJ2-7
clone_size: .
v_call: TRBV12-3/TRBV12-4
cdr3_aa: CASSPYMEGYEQYF

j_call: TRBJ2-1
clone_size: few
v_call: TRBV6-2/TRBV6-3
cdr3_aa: CASSSPGGGQFF

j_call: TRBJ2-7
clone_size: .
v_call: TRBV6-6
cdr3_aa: CASSYTGLLGEVSYEQYF

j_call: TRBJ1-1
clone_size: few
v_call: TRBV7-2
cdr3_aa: CASSLLSRNTEAFF

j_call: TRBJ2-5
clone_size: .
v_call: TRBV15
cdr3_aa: CATSRDRAAYQETQYF

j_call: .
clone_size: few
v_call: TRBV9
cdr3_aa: CASSVSAYSNQPQYF

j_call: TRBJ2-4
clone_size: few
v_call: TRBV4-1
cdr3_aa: CASSPEGFLGAGIQYF

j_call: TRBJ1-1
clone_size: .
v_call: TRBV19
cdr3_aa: CASTEKGTREEAFF

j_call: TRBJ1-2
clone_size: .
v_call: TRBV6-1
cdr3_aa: CASNDEPGQGTYGYTF

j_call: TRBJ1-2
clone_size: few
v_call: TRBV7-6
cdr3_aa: CASSSADRAYGYTF

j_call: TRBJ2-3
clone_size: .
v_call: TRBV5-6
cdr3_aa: CASSLTETHTDTQYF

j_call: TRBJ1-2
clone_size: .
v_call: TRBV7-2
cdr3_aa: CASSGGNYGYTF

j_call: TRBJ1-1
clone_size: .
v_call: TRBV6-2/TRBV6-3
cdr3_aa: CASSPVGGPGTEAFF

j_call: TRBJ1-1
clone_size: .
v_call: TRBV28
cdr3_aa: CASSIPGQAFF

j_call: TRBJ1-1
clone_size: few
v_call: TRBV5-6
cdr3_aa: CASSYGTDGAFF

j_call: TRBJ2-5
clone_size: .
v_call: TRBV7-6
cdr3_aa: CASSKRPQETQYF

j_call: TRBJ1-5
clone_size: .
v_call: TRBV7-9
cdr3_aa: CASSPDRGTDQPQHF

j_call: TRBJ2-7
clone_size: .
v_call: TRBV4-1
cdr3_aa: CASSPRERVYEQYF

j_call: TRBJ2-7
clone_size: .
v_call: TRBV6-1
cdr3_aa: CASRARGIIYEQYF

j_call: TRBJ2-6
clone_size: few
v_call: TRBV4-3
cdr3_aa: CASSPVPVSGANVLTF